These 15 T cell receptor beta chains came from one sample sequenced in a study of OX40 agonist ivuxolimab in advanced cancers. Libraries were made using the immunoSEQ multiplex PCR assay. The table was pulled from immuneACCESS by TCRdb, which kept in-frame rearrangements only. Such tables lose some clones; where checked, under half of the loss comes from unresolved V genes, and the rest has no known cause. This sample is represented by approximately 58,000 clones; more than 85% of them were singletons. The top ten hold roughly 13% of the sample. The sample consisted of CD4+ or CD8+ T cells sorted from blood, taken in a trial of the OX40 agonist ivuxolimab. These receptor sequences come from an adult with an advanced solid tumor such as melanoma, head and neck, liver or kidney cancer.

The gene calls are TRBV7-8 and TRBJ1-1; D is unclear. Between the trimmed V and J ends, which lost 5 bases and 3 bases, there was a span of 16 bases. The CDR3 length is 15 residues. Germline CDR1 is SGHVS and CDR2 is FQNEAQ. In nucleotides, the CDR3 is TGTGCCAGCAGCCCCCCGACTCAGGCGGACACTGAAGCTTTCTTT. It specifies CASSPPTQADTEAFF.

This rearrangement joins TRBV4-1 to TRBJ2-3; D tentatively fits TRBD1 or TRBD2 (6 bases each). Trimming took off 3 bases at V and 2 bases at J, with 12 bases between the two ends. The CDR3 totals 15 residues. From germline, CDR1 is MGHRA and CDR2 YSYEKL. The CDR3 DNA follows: TGCGCCAGCAGCCAGATCACGGGGGCCACAGATACGCAGTATTTT. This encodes CASSQITGATDTQYF.

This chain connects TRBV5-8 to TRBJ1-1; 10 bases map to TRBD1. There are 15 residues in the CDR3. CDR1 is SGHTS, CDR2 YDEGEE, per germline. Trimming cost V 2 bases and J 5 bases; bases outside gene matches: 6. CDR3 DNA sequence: TGTGCCAGCAGCTTCTCGACAGGGGGCCGAACTGAAGCTTTCTTT. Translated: CASSFSTGGRTEAFF.

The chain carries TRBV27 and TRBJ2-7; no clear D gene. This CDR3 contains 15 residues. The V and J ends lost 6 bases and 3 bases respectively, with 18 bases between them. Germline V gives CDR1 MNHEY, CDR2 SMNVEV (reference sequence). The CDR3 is CASRIRIGGNYEQYF. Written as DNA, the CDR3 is TGTGCCAGCAGGATAAGGATCGGTGGGAACTACGAGCAGTACTTC.

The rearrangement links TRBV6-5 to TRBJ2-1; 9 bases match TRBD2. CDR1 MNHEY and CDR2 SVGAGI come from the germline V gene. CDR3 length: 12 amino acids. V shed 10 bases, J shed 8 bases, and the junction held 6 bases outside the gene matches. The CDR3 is CATKTSGDEQFF. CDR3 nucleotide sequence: TGTGCCACCAAGACTAGCGGCGATGAGCAGTTCTTC.

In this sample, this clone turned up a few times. DNA of the CDR3: TGCGCCAGCAGCCAAACCCAAGGGACAGGGGTAGATACGCAGTATTTT. Translating it yields CASSQTQGTGVDTQYF. The chain has TRBV4-3 and TRBJ2-3; TRBD1 matches 10 bases. CDR1 and CDR2 (germline): LGHNA, YSLEER. This CDR3 region has 16 residues. The ends lost 2 bases at V and 5 bases at J; junction bases unmatched: 7.

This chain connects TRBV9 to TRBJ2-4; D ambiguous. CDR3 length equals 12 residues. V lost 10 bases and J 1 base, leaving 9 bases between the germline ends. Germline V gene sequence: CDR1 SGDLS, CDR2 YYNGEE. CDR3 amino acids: CAGGRAKNIQYF. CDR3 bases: TGTGCCGGTGGTAGGGCCAAAAACATTCAGTACTTC. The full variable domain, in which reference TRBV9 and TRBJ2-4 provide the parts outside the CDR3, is DSGVTQTPKHLITATGQRVTLRCSPRSGDLSVYWYQQSLDQGLQFLIQYYNGEERAKGNILERFSAQQFPDLHSELNLSSLELGDSALYFCAGGRAKNIQYFGAGTRLSVL.

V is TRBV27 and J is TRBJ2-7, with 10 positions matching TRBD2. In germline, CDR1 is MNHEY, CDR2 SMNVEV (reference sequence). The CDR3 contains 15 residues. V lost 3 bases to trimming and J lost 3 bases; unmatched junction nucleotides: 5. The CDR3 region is CASSFSGRPYYEQYF. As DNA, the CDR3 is TGTGCCAGCAGTTTTAGCGGGAGGCCTTACTACGAGCAGTACTTC.

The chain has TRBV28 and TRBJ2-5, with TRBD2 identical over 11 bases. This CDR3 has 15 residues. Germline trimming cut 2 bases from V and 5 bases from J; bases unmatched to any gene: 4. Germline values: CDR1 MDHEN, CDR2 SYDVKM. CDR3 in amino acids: CASSLTSGRTETQYF. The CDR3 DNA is TGTGCCAGCAGTTTAACTAGCGGGAGAACGGAGACCCAGTACTTC. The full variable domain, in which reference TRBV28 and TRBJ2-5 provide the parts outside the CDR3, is DVKVTQSSRYLVKRTGEKVFLECVQDMDHENMFWYRQDPGLGLRLIYFSYDVKMKEKGDIPEGYSVSREKKERFSLILESASTNQTSMYLCASSLTSGRTETQYFGPGTRLLVL.

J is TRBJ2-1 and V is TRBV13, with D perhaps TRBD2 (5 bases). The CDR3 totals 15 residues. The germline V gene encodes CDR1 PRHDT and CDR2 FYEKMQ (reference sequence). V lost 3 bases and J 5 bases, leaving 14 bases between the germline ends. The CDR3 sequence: CASSLFVGADNEQFF. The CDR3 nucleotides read TGTGCCAGCAGCTTGTTTGTCGGAGCGGACAATGAGCAGTTCTTC.

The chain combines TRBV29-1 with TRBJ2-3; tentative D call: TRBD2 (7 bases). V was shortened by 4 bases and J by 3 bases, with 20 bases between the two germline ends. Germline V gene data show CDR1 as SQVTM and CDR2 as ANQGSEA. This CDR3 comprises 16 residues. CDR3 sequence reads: CSVVIWRERGTDTQYF. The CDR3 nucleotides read TGCAGCGTTGTGATCTGGCGGGAGAGGGGGACAGATACGCAGTATTTT.

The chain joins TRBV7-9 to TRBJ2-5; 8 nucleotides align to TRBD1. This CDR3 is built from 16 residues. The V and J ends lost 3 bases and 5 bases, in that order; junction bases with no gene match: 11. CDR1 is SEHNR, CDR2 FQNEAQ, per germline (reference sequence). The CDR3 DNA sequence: TGTGCCAGCAGCTTTTCTGGCAGGGGGCTTGGGGAGACCCAGTACTTC. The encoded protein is CASSFSGRGLGETQYF.

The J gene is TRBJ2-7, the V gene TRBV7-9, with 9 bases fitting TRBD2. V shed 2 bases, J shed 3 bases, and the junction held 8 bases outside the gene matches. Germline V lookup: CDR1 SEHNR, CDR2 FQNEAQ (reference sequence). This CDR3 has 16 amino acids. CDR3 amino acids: CASSLISSGRIYEQYF. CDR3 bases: TGTGCCAGCAGCTTAATATCGAGCGGGAGGATCTACGAGCAGTACTTC. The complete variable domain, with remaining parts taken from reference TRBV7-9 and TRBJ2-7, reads DTGVSQNPRHKITKRGQNVTFRCDPISEHNRLYWYRQTLGQGPEFLTYFQNEAQLEKSRLLSDRFSAERPKGSFSTLEIQRTEQGDSAMYLCASSLISSGRIYEQYFGPGTRLTVT.

CDR3 in amino acids: CASSSGFPGGYTF. The CDR3 DNA sequence: TGTGCCAGCAGCTCCGGTTTCCCTGGAGGCTACACCTTC. This chain connects TRBV7-9 to TRBJ1-2; no reliable D call. There are 13 residues in the CDR3. V was clipped by 4 bases and J by 8 bases, with 14 bases between them. The germline gives CDR1 SEHNR, CDR2 FQNEAQ (reference sequence).

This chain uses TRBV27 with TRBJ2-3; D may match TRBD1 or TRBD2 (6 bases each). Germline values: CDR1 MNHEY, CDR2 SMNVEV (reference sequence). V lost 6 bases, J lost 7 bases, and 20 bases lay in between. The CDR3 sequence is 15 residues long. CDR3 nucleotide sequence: TGTGCCAGCAGGGTAGGGGGAGGCAGTCTGCATACGCAGTATTTT. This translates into CASRVGGGSLHTQYF.